The rows below give T cell receptor beta chains drawn from one sample of a study of blood T cells in healthy people across ages. TCRdb redid the calling of the 5' RACE reads with MiXCR, one entry per CDR3 protein. The sample lists over a million distinct CDR3 sequences; under 45% were seen once. The material sequenced was blood. These receptors originate from a woman aged 60 to 75 in good health. The conserved cysteine and the conserved F or W are not part of the CDR3 here.

V: TRBV20-1
CDR3: SARDLETGYSPLH

V: TRBV6-6
CDR3: ASSYSLGQGRGETQY

V: TRBV5-6
CDR3: ASKEKGVGVETQY

V: TRBV6-6
CDR3: ASSYSQGANGETQY

V: TRBV27
CDR3: ASTLTSGGTDMQY

V: TRBV16
CDR3: ASSPGGTYNEQF

V: TRBV11-2
CDR3: ASTRAAGVRETQY

V: TRBV9
CDR3: ASSRSTLTSGATDTQY

V: TRBV10-3
CDR3: AIRVDRGRSGYT

V: TRBV5-6
CDR3: ASSLGGLGFQETQY

V: TRBV28
CDR3: ASSRRAVSNQPQH

V: TRBV20-1
CDR3: SARDARSYEQY

V: TRBV7-9
CDR3: ASSLAVTNTEAF

V: TRBV25-1
CDR3: ASSEFTGLDDLWNIQY

V: TRBV27
CDR3: AGSGGQVNEKLF

V: TRBV7-9
CDR3: ASSLGGPSGRLSYNEQF

V: TRBV27
CDR3: ASSQLAGGRTEQF

V: TRBV6-1
CDR3: ASSVTGGGAGFYEQY

V: TRBV6-2/TRBV6-3
CDR3: ASDLTLGGYNEQF

V: TRBV25-1
CDR3: ASSEWGGETQY

V: TRBV20-1
CDR3: SASARLAGSGEQF

V: TRBV20-1
CDR3: SARTPGGNTEAF

V: TRBV5-6
CDR3: ASSPRRAGLGHGQY